These T cell receptor beta chains were read from a single sample in a study of cytomegalovirus exposure and HLA in healthy donors. The protocol was immunoSEQ multiplex PCR, while the TCRdb copy is restricted to in-frame clones and leaves out a portion. The table includes tens of thousands of clones, roughly 66% detected once. The sample comprised PBMCs. These receptors all come from a young man in good health and CMV-seronegative. The CDR3 runs from the conserved cysteine through the conserved F or W. A D gene is named only where the DNA matches it firmly. Rows may omit the clone size; those that give it use once, few, many or a size class.

.	13	TRBD2	TRBJ2-5	TRBV11-2	TGTGCCAGCAGCTTCGGGGGGAGGGAGACCCAGTACTTC	CASSFGGRETQYF
.	13	.	TRBJ2-5	TRBV29-1	TGCAGCGTTGAACCGCACTACCAAGAGACCCAGTACTTC	CSVEPHYQETQYF
.	16	TRBD1	TRBJ1-2	TRBV11-2	TGTGCCAGAAGAACAACCGCCCCTGGGACAGTCTATGGCTACACCTTC	CARRTTAPGTVYGYTF
once	13	TRBD1	TRBJ1-2	TRBV30	TGTGCCTGGAGTCCCGACCGACAGGGGGGCTACACCTTC	CAWSPDRQGGYTF
.	15	TRBD2	TRBJ2-7	TRBV4-1	TGCGCCAGCAGCCAACGGGTACTAGCGGGAGGGCCCGAGTACTTC	CASSQRVLAGGPEYF
.	14	.	TRBJ1-2	TRBV6-5	TGTGCCAGCAGTTACAGTCAGGCCCCCTATGGCTACACCTTC	CASSYSQAPYGYTF
.	16	.	TRBJ2-3	TRBV29-1	TGCAGCGTTGAAGATTATTCCGGTACCTCCCCAGATACGCAGTATTTT	CSVEDYSGTSPDTQYF
few	14	TRBD2	TRBJ2-5	TRBV30	TGTGCCTGGAGGACTAGCGGGATCCAAGAGACCCAGTACTTC	CAWRTSGIQETQYF
.	13	.	TRBJ2-7	TRBV6-1	TGTGCCAGCAGTGAGGGGCCCACCTACGAGCAGTACTTC	CASSEGPTYEQYF
.	15	.	TRBJ2-1	TRBV7-3	TGTGCCAGCAGCCTGGTCAGGGCGGATTACAATGAGCAGTTCTTC	CASSLVRADYNEQFF
.	14	.	TRBJ2-6	TRBV6-5	TGTGCCAGCCTTACGAGCTCTGGGGCCAACGTCCTGACTTTC	CASLTSSGANVLTF
.	15	.	TRBJ2-7	TRBV6-1	TGTGCCAGCAGTCGGGGACATTCCGTAACCTACGAGCAGTACTTC	CASSRGHSVTYEQYF
.	13	.	TRBJ1-3	TRBV30	TGTGCCTGGAACACGGGAACTGGAAACACCATATATTTT	CAWNTGTGNTIYF
few	15	TRBD2	TRBJ2-5	TRBV7-2	TGTGCCAGCAGCGCACAACCTAGCGGGGGGGAGACCCAGTACTTC	CASSAQPSGGETQYF
.	13	TRBD2	TRBJ2-5	TRBV30	TGTGCCTGGGCGGGAGGCCGACAAGAGACCCAGTACTTC	CAWAGGRQETQYF
.	18	TRBD1	TRBJ1-1	TRBV7-9	TGTGCCAGCAGCTTAGGGTCGACGGGCAGGGGGGTGGGAACTGAAGCTTTCTTT	CASSLGSTGRGVGTEAFF
.	15	.	TRBJ2-1	TRBV6-5	TGTGCCAGCAGTTCAGACTCAACCTCCTACAATGAGCAGTTCTTC	CASSSDSTSYNEQFF
.	15	.	TRBJ1-4	TRBV30	TGTGCCTGGAGCGCAGGGTTTAATACTAATGAAAAACTGTTTTTT	CAWSAGFNTNEKLFF
.	13	.	TRBJ1-1	TRBV21-1	TGTGCCAGCAGCAAAGCGACAGGGGGAGCGGCTTTCTTT	CASSKATGGAAFF
.	14	TRBD1	TRBJ1-1	TRBV7-2	TGTGCCAGCAGCTCTAGACAGGGATCCACTGAAGCTTTCTTT	CASSSRQGSTEAFF
.	13	.	TRBJ1-1	TRBV27	TGTGCCAGCAGTTACACAGGGACAACTGAAGCTTTCTTT	CASSYTGTTEAFF